The TCR beta chain described here comes from a study of OX40 agonist ivuxolimab in advanced cancers. Study observations and caveats: Relative to CD4+ cells, CD8+ T cells on average had more expanded clones. At doses 0.1 to 3.0 mg/kg, CD4+ and CD8+ clones expanded.

Concerning this clone itself: The antigen remains undetermined.

The CDR3 runs 13 residues. Sequencing used immunoSEQ multiplex PCR; TCRdb keeps in-frame clones, though not all of them. The table records roughly 5,100 clones, approximately 71% of them present only once. This sequence joins TRBV21-1 and TRBJ1-1. TRBV21-1 counts as a pseudogene. The receptor comes from an adult with an advanced solid tumor such as melanoma, head and neck, liver or kidney cancer. The specimen was CD4+ or CD8+ T cells sorted from blood, collected in a trial of the OX40 agonist ivuxolimab. The CDR3 coding sequence is TGTGCCAGCAGCCCTGACCAGAACACTGAAGCTTTCTTT. Protein product: CASSPDQNTEAFF.